The 5 T cell receptor beta chains given below trace back to one sample, sequenced in a study of T cell clusters in autoimmune cytopenias (dated by TCRdb to the late 2010s). The instrument given in TCRdb is Illumina MiSeq. TRB rearrangements were amplified by multiplex PCR using a touch-down protocol with TRB-A and TRB-B primer pools mixed in one tube. TCRdb reprocessed the raw reads; every CDR3 protein sequence is a single record, and DNA is not supplied. The sample's records list approximately 5,900 distinct CDR3 sequences. The top ten constitute about two fifths of the sample. TRB amplification used 200 to 250 ng of peripheral blood genomic DNA, tens of thousands of genome equivalents, per sample. These data also formed part of another study, on T cell repertoires in aging, cancer and after chemotherapy.

Sequencing was carried out using peripheral blood. The receptor source for this set is a human donor in good health.

The chain links TRBV10-3 to TRBJ2-1. This CDR3 is built from 14 residues. Germline V lookup: CDR1 ENHRY, CDR2 SYGVKD. CDR3 protein: CAISDGVSTGEQFF.

The chain has TRBV20-1 and TRBJ2-1; no DNA is available, so the TRBD2 call from TCRdb remains unchecked. This CDR3 region has 15 residues. The germline CDR1 and CDR2 sequences are DFQATT and SNEGSKA (reference sequence). CDR3: CSASETSGAFNEQFF.

The chain has TRBV13 and TRBJ2-1; the D gene TCRdb calls, TRBD1, cannot be checked with no DNA. This CDR3 spans 18 amino acids. CDR1 PRHDT and CDR2 FYEKMQ come from the germline V gene (reference sequence). CDR3 sequence reads: CASSFGLAGGHSYNEQFF.

The J gene is TRBJ2-7, the V gene TRBV15. Per the germline V gene, CDR1 is LNHNV and CDR2 is YYDKDF (reference sequence). CDR3 length equals 11 residues. This chain's CDR3 is CATSSEYEQYF.

V usage is TRBV27 and J usage is TRBJ1-1; TCRdb returns TRBD1, unconfirmable since there is no DNA. Germline assignment: CDR1 MNHEY and CDR2 SMNVEV (reference sequence). The CDR3 has 14 amino acids. The CDR3 loop is CASSWAGVDTEAFF.